These T cell receptor beta chains were read from a single sample in a study of shared clonotypes between healthy human individuals. Produced via immunoSEQ multiplex PCR; TCRdb's table is partial and in-frame only. Of about 700,000 clones listed, approximately 90% are singletons. Specimen: naive CD8+ T cells sorted from blood. Receptor source: a young man in good health. CDR3s leave out the opening cysteine and the closing phenylalanine or tryptophan.

J gene	V gene	CDR3 protein
TRBJ1-5	TRBV21-1	AIPPGQGDQPQH
TRBJ2-5	TRBV11-2	ASSAVRTAGFQTQY
TRBJ2-2	TRBV2	ASIGGVATGELF
TRBJ2-7	TRBV6-5	ASSRSGEQY
TRBJ1-1	TRBV6-1	ASRDRGNTEAF
TRBJ1-1	TRBV2	ASGPGVMNTEAF
TRBJ2-2	TRBV27	ASSQYKRQTTGELF
TRBJ2-2	TRBV9	ASSLWSASGNTGELF
TRBJ2-1	TRBV29-1	SVEDGLVSEQF
TRBJ2-1	TRBV7-2	ASSTLVGGRRYNEQF
TRBJ2-5	TRBV29-1	SVVLAELGETQY
TRBJ2-1	TRBV7-2	ASSSGGLGLVPYNEQF
TRBJ2-7	TRBV5-4	ASSSDIPHEQY
TRBJ2-7	TRBV5-1	ASSLGLAGLREQY
TRBJ2-1	TRBV5-6	ASSLGGLLDAQF
TRBJ2-7	TRBV7-8	ASSLTKASSYEQY
TRBJ1-1	TRBV6-5	ASRIGTGRGTEAF
TRBJ1-4	TRBV4-1	ASSSDGGNEKLF
TRBJ2-7	TRBV28	ASSAAGTGYEQY
TRBJ2-5	TRBV9	ASSSGRPYQETQY
TRBJ2-5	TRBV7-9	ASSLRDSQETQY
TRBJ2-7	TRBV9	ASSLRDYYEQY
TRBJ2-1	TRBV7-8	ASSLPGDRGDLSSYNEQF
TRBJ2-1	TRBV11-2	ASSPGLAGGEQF